The clone carrying this T cell receptor beta chain has just one count. Its target is not known. All patients relapsed after autologous stem cell transplantation, and brentuximab vedotin exposure varied. The entry originates in a study of PD-1 blockade in classical Hodgkin lymphoma. General study findings and limits: Complete responders possessed baseline diversity comparable to newly diagnosed patients. By C4D1 there was a significant rise in CD4+ TCR diversity but not in CD8+ TCR diversity.

The assay was immunoSEQ multiplex PCR, and TCRdb's table has in-frame clones only and misses some. The sample lists some 46,000 clones, roughly 80% occurring once. Trimming shortened V by 1 base and J by 9 bases, and 17 bases separated the two germline ends. The CDR3 extends over 14 amino acids. The germline V gene has CDR1 SGHRS and CDR2 YFSETQ. The rearrangement links TRBV5-1 to TRBJ2-7; maybe TRBD1 (5 bases). This TCR was recovered from a human donor with classical Hodgkin lymphoma. Here the sequenced sample was peripheral blood mononuclear cells (PBMCs), taken before the second cycle of nivolumab. The CDR3 nucleotides are TGCGCCAGCAGCTTGACAGGCAATGCCCATCGGCAGTACTTC. Translating gives CASSLTGNAHRQYF.